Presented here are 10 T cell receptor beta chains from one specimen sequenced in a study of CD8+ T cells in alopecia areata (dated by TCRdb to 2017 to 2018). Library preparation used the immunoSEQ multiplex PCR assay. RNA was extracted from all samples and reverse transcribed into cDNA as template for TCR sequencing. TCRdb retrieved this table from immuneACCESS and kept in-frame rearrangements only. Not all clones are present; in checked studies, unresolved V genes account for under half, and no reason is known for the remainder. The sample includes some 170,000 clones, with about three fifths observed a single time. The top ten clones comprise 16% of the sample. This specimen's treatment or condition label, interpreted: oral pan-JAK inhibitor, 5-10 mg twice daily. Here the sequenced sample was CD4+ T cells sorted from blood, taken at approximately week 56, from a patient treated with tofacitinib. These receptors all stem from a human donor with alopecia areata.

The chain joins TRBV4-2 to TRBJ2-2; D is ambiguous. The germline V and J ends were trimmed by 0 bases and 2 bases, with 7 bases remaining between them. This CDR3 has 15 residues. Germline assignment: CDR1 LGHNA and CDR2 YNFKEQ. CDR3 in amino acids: CASSQDVGNTGELFF. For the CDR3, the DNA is TGTGCCAGCAGCCAAGATGTGGGAAACACCGGGGAGCTGTTTTTT.

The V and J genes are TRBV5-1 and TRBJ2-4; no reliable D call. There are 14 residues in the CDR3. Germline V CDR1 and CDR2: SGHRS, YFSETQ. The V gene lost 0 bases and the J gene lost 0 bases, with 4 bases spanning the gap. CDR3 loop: CASSLGLAKNIQYF. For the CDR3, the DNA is TGCGCCAGCAGCTTGGGCCTAGCCAAAAACATTCAGTACTTC.

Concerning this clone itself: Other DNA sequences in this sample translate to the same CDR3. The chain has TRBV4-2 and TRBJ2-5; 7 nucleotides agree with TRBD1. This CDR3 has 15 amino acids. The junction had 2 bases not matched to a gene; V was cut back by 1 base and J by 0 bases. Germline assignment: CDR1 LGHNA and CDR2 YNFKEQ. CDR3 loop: CASSQGDRDQETQYF. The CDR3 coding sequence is TGTGCCAGCAGCCAAGGCGACAGGGACCAAGAGACCCAGTACTTC.

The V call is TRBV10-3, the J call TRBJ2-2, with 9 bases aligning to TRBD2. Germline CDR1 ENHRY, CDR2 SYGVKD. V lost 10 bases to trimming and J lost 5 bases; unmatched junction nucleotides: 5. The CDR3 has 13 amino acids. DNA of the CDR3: TGTGCCACCCTAGCGGGGATGACCGGGGAGCTGTTTTTT. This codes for CATLAGMTGELFF.

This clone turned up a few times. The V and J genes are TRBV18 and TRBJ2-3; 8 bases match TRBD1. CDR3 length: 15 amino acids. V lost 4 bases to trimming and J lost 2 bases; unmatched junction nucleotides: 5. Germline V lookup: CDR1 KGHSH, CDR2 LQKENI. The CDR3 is CASSRDRGLTDTQYF. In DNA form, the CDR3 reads TGTGCCAGCTCACGCGACAGGGGCCTCACAGATACGCAGTATTTT.

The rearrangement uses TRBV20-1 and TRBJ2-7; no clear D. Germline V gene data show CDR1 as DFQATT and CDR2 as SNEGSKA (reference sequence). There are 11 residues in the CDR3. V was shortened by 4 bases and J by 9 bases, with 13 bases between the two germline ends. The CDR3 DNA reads TGCAGTGCTATTACGTCCTCCGGGCAGTACTTC. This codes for CSAITSSGQYF.

The CDR3 DNA is TGTGCCAGCAGTCAGAGGCAGGGGGATTCACCCCTCCACTTT. This encodes CASSQRQGDSPLHF. The gene calls are TRBV7-8 and TRBJ1-6; 7 nucleotides match TRBD1. J gave up 8 bases and V 6 bases, and 7 bases lay outside the gene matches. CDR1 SGHVS and CDR2 FQNEAQ come from the germline V gene. CDR3 length: 14 residues.

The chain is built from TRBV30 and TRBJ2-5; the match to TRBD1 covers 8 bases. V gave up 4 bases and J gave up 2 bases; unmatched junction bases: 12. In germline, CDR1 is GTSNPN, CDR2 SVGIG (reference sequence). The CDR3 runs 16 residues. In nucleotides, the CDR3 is TGTGCCTGGACTCCGTGGGACAGGCCGTCTCAAGAGACCCAGTACTTC. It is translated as CAWTPWDRPSQETQYF.

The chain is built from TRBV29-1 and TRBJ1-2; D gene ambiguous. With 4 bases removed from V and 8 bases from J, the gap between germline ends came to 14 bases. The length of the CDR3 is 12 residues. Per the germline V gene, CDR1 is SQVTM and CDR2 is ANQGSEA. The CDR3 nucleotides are TGCAGCGTTGCTGGTGTTTCGGGAGGCTACACCTTC. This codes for CSVAGVSGGYTF.

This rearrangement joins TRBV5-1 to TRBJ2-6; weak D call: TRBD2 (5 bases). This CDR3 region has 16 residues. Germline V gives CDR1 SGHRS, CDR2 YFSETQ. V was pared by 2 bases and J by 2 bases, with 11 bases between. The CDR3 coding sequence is TGCGCCAGCAGCTTAGCCACCGGGGCTGGGGCCAACGTCCTGACTTTC. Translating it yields CASSLATGAGANVLTF. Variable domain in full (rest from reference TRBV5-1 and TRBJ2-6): KAGVTQTPRYLIKTRGQQVTLSCSPISGHRSVSWYQQTPGQGLQFLFEYFSETQRNKGNFPGRFSGRQFSNSRSEMNVSTLELGDSALYLCASSLATGAGANVLTFGAGSRLTVL.